This TCR beta chain came from a study of breast tumors, draining lymph nodes, adjacent tissues (TCRdb year 2016). Describing the broader study: In breast cancer patients, the study compared the TCR beta repertoires of tumor, adjacent nontumor tissue and axillary lymph nodes. In human breast cancer, the study set out to assess how tumor, surrounding tissue and draining lymph node repertoires relate to one another and whether T cells might be exchanged between them.

Sequencing used an Illumina HiSeq 2000. Multiplex PCR amplification was used to generate the TCR beta chain libraries. High-throughput sequencing was used to analyze the amplified TCR beta chain products. The public reads were run again by TCRdb, first through fastp at Q25 and then through MiXCR, and only productive beta chains were kept. When rows share a CDR3 protein, they turn into one entry using the most common DNA and genes. A total of approximately 120,000 distinct CDR3 sequences appear in this sample, 21% of them only once. About 2.2% of the sample is held by the ten biggest clonotypes. Lymph node samples were obtained from the axillary draining lymph nodes of breast cancer patients. The study at large found these results: The conclusion that tumor T cells originate in lymph nodes was framed as consistent with a hypothesis rather than directly demonstrated. Tumors showed preferential V and J gene usage, and their T-cell repertoire diversity fell below that of lymph nodes yet above that of nontumor tissue. The data were considered consistent with most tumor T cells being derived from the lymph node and subsequently expanding within tumor tissue. In luminal-like breast cancer, tumor and nontumor tissue repertoires resembled each other significantly more than in basal-like breast cancer.

Based on the germline V gene, the CDR1 and CDR2 sequences are SGHVS and FQNEAQ. The CDR3 runs 14 residues from the cysteine to the phenylalanine. This entry keeps only the CDR3 DNA: 42 bases, framed from base 1. V lost 4 bases and J lost 2 bases, and the count of bases not matched to a germline gene is 1. This clonotype was detected many times. Its antigen is still unknown. No base-level quality is on record; no much larger clone is a single base apart. This receptor chain uses TRBV7-8 and TRBJ1-2, and 10 junctional nucleotides match TRBD1. Sequenced material: axillary lymph node tissue. The TCR comes from a female donor with breast cancer. Some clones in this sample may be carry-over from other donors' samples. At the DNA level, the sequence is TGTGCCAGCAGCTCGGGACAGGGGAACTATGGCTACACCTTC. Translated, this gives CASSSGQGNYGYTF.